This T cell receptor (beta chain) was identified during a study of blood T cell repertoires in COVID-19. V dropped 6 bases and J dropped 5; count of bases not matched to a gene: 4. The length of the CDR3 is 14 residues. Germline assignment: CDR1 SGHVS and CDR2 FQNEAQ. Authors' processing steps: Using reference gene primer amplification, nucleated cell counts were estimated. The table came from immunoSEQ multiplex PCR; TCRdb's copy has only in-frame clones and leaves some out. V, J and clone size were drawn from that table, and D and trimming were deduced from the DNA. The table records about 55,000 clones, around nine tenths of them present only once.

The receptor was isolated from a man aged 35 to 55 with acute or convalescent COVID-19. Sequencing was done on a sample of peripheral blood. J is TRBJ1-5 and V is TRBV7-8, with 10 positions matching TRBD1. CDR3 bases: TGTGCCAGCAGAGTCGGGACAGGGGATCAGCCCCAGCATTTT. Amino acids: CASRVGTGDQPQHF.